The 26 T cell receptor beta chains given below trace back to one sample, sequenced in a study of blood T cell repertoires in COVID-19. Clones were sequenced by immunoSEQ multiplex PCR, and TCRdb holds only the in-frame ones, with some missing. Of 170,000 or so clones listed, roughly nine tenths are singletons. The sequenced sample consisted of PBMCs or T cells enriched from blood (not recorded which). Receptors originate from a woman aged 45-60 years who had recovered from COVID-19.

The V and J genes are TRBV19 and TRBJ2-7; tentative D call: TRBD1 (6 bases). The ends were cut back, 5 bases at V and 6 bases at J, with 11 bases in the middle. The CDR3 length is 12 residues. CDR1 LNHDA and CDR2 SQIVND come from the germline V gene (reference sequence). The CDR3 reads CASSSRGGEQYF. In nucleotides, the CDR3 is TGTGCCAGTAGTTCCAGGGGTGGCGAGCAGTACTTC.

The V gene is TRBV2, the J gene TRBJ2-1, with 9 bases matching TRBD1. V trimming: 2 bases; J trimming: 3 bases; junction bases outside the gene matches: 2. Looked up from germline, CDR1 is SNHLY and CDR2 is FYNNEI. The CDR3 extends over 15 amino acids. In DNA, the CDR3 is TGTGCCAGCAGTGAACGGGACAGGGACTACAATGAGCAGTTCTTC. Protein sequence: CASSERDRDYNEQFF.

The rearrangement joins TRBV4-3 to TRBJ1-2; TRBD1 agrees at 7 bases. This CDR3 has 14 amino acids. The J segment lost 4 bases and the V segment lost 0 bases, leaving 2 bases of the junction unmatched. Germline CDR1 is LGHNA and CDR2 is YSLEER. The CDR3 nucleotides are TGCGCCAGCAGCCAAGATCGGGACAGCTATGGCTACACCTTC. Its protein product is CASSQDRDSYGYTF.

The chain carries TRBV30 and TRBJ1-5, with 9 bases matching TRBD1. Germline loops: CDR1 GTSNPN, CDR2 SVGIG (reference sequence). The CDR3 extends over 15 amino acids. The J segment lost 5 bases and the V segment lost 2 bases, leaving 7 bases of the junction unmatched. CDR3 DNA: TGTGCCTGGAGTCTCGCGGGACAGGGCCATCAGCCCCAGCATTTT. Protein: CAWSLAGQGHQPQHF.

This clone showed up just once. One end of the junction is discordant with germline, which a read error may explain. The chain uses TRBV7-6 and TRBJ1-1; 7 bases agree with TRBD1. This CDR3 region has 12 residues. Germline lookup yields CDR1 SGHVS and CDR2 FNYEAQ. This CDR3 is CASQGENAEAFF. The DNA of the CDR3 is TGTGCCAGCCAGGGGGAGAACGCTGAAGCTTTCTTT.

The V and J genes are TRBV10-2 and TRBJ2-3; 10 bases match TRBD2. V trimming: 3 bases; J trimming: 1 base; junction bases outside the gene matches: 1. The CDR3 extends over 15 amino acids. Germline V lookup: CDR1 WSHSY, CDR2 SAAADI. The CDR3 region has the DNA TGCGCCAGCAGTGAAGGGACTAGCGGCACAGATACGCAGTATTTT. As protein: CASSEGTSGTDTQYF.

V gene TRBV4-3 combines with J gene TRBJ2-7, with 13 bases aligning to TRBD2. Per germline, CDR1 LGHNA and CDR2 YSLEER. V shed 0 bases and J 5 bases; nucleotides not matched to a gene: 10. The CDR3 has 18 residues. The CDR3 reads CASSQDVGTSGNSNEQYF. CDR3 nucleotide sequence: TGCGCCAGCAGCCAAGATGTCGGGACTAGCGGGAACTCGAACGAGCAGTACTTC.

The chain employs TRBV14 and TRBJ2-5, with a weak D call TRBD2 (6 bases). CDR1 is SGHDN and CDR2 is FVKESK in the germline V gene. Trimming took 3 bases from V and 2 from J, leaving 13 bases between them. The CDR3 totals 15 residues. The DNA of the CDR3 is TGTGCCAGCAGCCAGCCGTTGGGACTGCAAGAGACCCAGTACTTC. It codes for CASSQPLGLQETQYF.

The CDR3: CASSLAQGTGNTIYF. The CDR3 DNA follows: TGTGCCAGCAGTTTAGCACAGGGGACTGGAAACACCATATATTTT. The chain recombines TRBV28 with TRBJ1-3; 7 positions agree with TRBD1. V shed 2 bases and J 2 bases; nucleotides not matched to a gene: 3. The CDR3 consists of 15 residues. Germline loops: CDR1 MDHEN, CDR2 SYDVKM.

The V and J genes are TRBV2 and TRBJ1-4; TRBD1 aligns across 8 bases. This CDR3 is built from 13 residues. The germline V gene has CDR1 SNHLY and CDR2 FYNNEI. V lost 8 bases to trimming and J lost 7 bases; unmatched junction nucleotides: 6. The CDR3 bases are TGTGCCAGCCTCAGGGGGCTTGGTGAAAAACTGTTTTTT. Translated, it gives CASLRGLGEKLFF. Together with reference TRBV2 and TRBJ1-4, the CDR3 gives the full variable domain: EPEVTQTPSHQVTQMGQEVILRCVPISNHLYFYWYRQILGQKVEFLVSFYNNEISEKSEIFDDQFSVERPDGSNFTLKIRSTKLEDSAMYFCASLRGLGEKLFFGSGTQLSVL.

V usage is TRBV7-8 and J usage is TRBJ2-7, with 8 positions matching TRBD1. The germline CDR1 and CDR2 sequences are SGHVS and FQNEAQ. The V gene end was trimmed by 3 bases and the J gene end by 4 bases; junction bases not matched to a gene: 8. This CDR3 contains 15 residues. CDR3 region: CASSFPSGGAYEQYF. CDR3 DNA sequence: TGTGCCAGCAGCTTCCCCTCAGGGGGCGCTTACGAGCAGTACTTC.

The chain is built from TRBV18 and TRBJ2-1; 8 nucleotides align to TRBD2. Trimming at V came to 3 bases and at J to 9 bases, leaving 7 bases not matched to a gene. The germline V gene has CDR1 KGHSH and CDR2 LQKENI. The CDR3 runs to 14 residues. CDR3 sequence reads: CASSPRTSIAEQFF. Written as DNA, the CDR3 is TGTGCCAGCTCACCGCGGACTAGCATTGCTGAGCAGTTCTTC.

The genes are TRBV7-3 and TRBJ2-1; 8 bases line up with TRBD2. The ends lost 5 bases at V and 1 base at J; junction bases unmatched: 4. Germline lookup yields CDR1 SGHTA and CDR2 FQGTGA. The CDR3 is 15 residues long. The DNA for the CDR3 is TGTGCCAGCAGCCCTGTAGCGGGGTCCTACAATGAGCAGTTCTTC. It is translated as CASSPVAGSYNEQFF.

V and J are TRBV28 and TRBJ2-7; D uncertain. The CDR3 loop spans 11 amino acids. V gave up 5 bases and J gave up 4 bases, with 6 bases separating them. CDR1 and CDR2 from the germline V gene are MDHEN and SYDVKM. CDR3 protein: CASSTPYEQYF. CDR3 in DNA: TGTGCCAGCAGTACACCTTACGAGCAGTACTTC.

This clone appeared once. V usage is TRBV27 and J usage is TRBJ1-1; 8 nucleotides line up with TRBD1. The CDR3 has 15 residues. The ends lost 5 bases at V and 10 bases at J; junction bases unmatched: 15. CDR1 is MNHEY, CDR2 SMNVEV, per germline (reference sequence). The CDR3 loop is CASSASGTGGGGAFF. CDR3 coding DNA: TGTGCCAGCAGTGCCTCCGGGACAGGTGGGGGAGGAGCTTTCTTT.

The chain joins TRBV29-1 to TRBJ1-5; no reliable D call. The germline V gene has CDR1 SQVTM and CDR2 ANQGSEA. The ends were cut back, 3 bases at V and 6 bases at J, with 9 bases in the middle. This CDR3 region has 12 residues. CDR3 sequence reads: CSVEASGQPQHF. The CDR3 DNA sequence: TGCAGCGTTGAGGCCTCGGGTCAGCCCCAGCATTTT.

V is TRBV11-2 and J is TRBJ1-1; 10 bases are a match to TRBD1. V was clipped by 4 bases and J by 11 bases; unmatched bases: 13. CDR1 SGHAT and CDR2 FQNNGV come from the germline V gene. This CDR3 has 15 residues. CDR3 coding DNA: TGTGCCAGCAGCTATACAACCGGGACAGGGGTTGTGGCTTTCTTT. Its protein product is CASSYTTGTGVVAFF.

The chain's CDR3 is CASSEGTATDTQYF. CDR3 coding DNA: TGCGCCAGCAGTGAAGGGACTGCCACAGATACGCAGTATTTT. The V gene is TRBV5-1, the J gene TRBJ2-3; possible D gene TRBD2, 6 bases. V was clipped by 5 bases and J by 2 bases, with 12 bases between them. The CDR3 spans 14 residues. Germline-derived CDR1 and CDR2 are SGHRS and YFSETQ.

This rearrangement joins TRBV6-2 or TRBV6-3 to TRBJ2-7, with 8 bases matching TRBD2. Germline lookup yields CDR1 MNHEY and CDR2 SVGEGT. Germline trimming cut 5 bases from V and 7 bases from J; bases unmatched to any gene: 10. The CDR3 extends over 14 amino acids. The CDR3 loop is CASSGLAVLWEQYF. CDR3 in DNA: TGTGCCAGCAGTGGACTAGCCGTCCTTTGGGAGCAGTACTTC.

This chain uses TRBV7-6 with TRBJ1-6; 9 bases are a match to TRBD1. With 6 bases clipped from V and 8 bases from J, the junction kept 14 bases outside the gene matches. The CDR3 totals 17 residues. Germline V lookup: CDR1 SGHVS, CDR2 FNYEAQ. The CDR3 protein is CASSLTPVQGADSPLHF. DNA for the CDR3: TGTGCCAGCAGTCTTACGCCAGTACAGGGGGCGGATTCACCCCTCCACTTT.

V gene TRBV9 combines with J gene TRBJ2-1; perhaps TRBD2 as D (6 bases). V was shortened by 0 bases and J by 4 bases, with 11 bases between the two germline ends. The CDR3 covers 15 residues. Germline CDR1 and CDR2: SGDLS and YYNGEE. This chain's CDR3 is CASSVVGTEYNEQFF. DNA of the CDR3: TGTGCCAGCAGCGTAGTGGGGACTGAGTACAATGAGCAGTTCTTC.

CDR3 in amino acids: CASSLSSGGAGYTF. DNA for the CDR3: TGTGCCAGCAGCTTATCTTCAGGGGGCGCAGGCTACACCTTC. The rearrangement links TRBV7-8 to TRBJ1-2; 8 bases map to TRBD1. The CDR3 runs to 14 residues. V lost 2 bases, J lost 8 bases, and 7 bases stayed unmatched. Germline V gives CDR1 SGHVS, CDR2 FQNEAQ.

CDR3 residues: CASSPAGRNYGYTF. CDR3 bases: TGTGCCAGCTCACCAGCAGGGCGAAACTATGGCTACACCTTC. J is TRBJ1-2 and V is TRBV18, with D perhaps TRBD1 (5 bases). Trimming shortened V by 2 bases and J by 2 bases, and 9 bases separated the two germline ends. There are 14 residues in the CDR3. Germline values: CDR1 KGHSH, CDR2 LQKENI. Using reference TRBV18 and TRBJ1-2 for the parts outside the CDR3, the full variable domain is NAGVMQNPRHLVRRRGQEARLRCSPMKGHSHVYWYRQLPEEGLKFMVYLQKENIIDESGMPKERFSAEFPKEGPSILRIQQVVRGDSAAYFCASSPAGRNYGYTFGSGTRLTVV.

The gene calls are TRBV28 and TRBJ1-4; a weak D match, TRBD1 (6 bases). Trimming removed 5 bases from V and 2 bases from J, with 24 bases in between. Germline lookup yields CDR1 MDHEN and CDR2 SYDVKM. The CDR3 has 19 amino acids. CDR3 residues: CASSRPPRDTKETNEKLFF. The CDR3 DNA sequence: TGTGCCAGCAGTCGCCCCCCCCGGGACACCAAGGAGACTAATGAAAAACTGTTTTTT.

The V gene is TRBV5-1, the J gene TRBJ1-6; the D gene is possibly TRBD1 (6 bases). Germline V CDR1 and CDR2: SGHRS, YFSETQ. Trimming took off 0 bases at V and 5 bases at J, with 9 bases between the two ends. This CDR3 has 15 amino acids. CDR3 DNA: TGCGCCAGCAGCTTGGCAACAGGGAATAATTCACCCCTCCACTTT. Its translation: CASSLATGNNSPLHF.

CDR3 nucleotide sequence: TGCGCCAGCAGCCCCGTGGAGGGGGCCACTGGCTACACCTTC. Translated: CASSPVEGATGYTF. The genes are TRBV5-1 and TRBJ1-2; TRBD1 matches at 7 bases. J gave up 7 bases and V 4 bases, and 10 bases lay outside the gene matches. There are 14 residues in the CDR3. Germline V gene sequence: CDR1 SGHRS, CDR2 YFSETQ.